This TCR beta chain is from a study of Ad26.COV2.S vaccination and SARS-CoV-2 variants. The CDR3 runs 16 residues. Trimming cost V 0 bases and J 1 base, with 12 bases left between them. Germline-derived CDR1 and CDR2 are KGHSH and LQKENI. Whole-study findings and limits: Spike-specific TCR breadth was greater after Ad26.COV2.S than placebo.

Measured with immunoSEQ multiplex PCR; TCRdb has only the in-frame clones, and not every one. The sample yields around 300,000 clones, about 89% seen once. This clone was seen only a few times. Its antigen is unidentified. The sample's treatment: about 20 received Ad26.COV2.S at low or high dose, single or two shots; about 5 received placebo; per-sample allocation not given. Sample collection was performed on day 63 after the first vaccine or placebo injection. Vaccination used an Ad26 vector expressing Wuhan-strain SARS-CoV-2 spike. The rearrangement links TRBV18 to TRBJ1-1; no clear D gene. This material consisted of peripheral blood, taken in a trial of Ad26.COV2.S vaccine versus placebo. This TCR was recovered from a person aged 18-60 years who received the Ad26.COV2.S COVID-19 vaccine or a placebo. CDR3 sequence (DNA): TGTGCCAGCTCACCACCAAGTAGGCGGCAGAACACTGAAGCTTTCTTT. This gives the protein CASSPPSRRQNTEAFF. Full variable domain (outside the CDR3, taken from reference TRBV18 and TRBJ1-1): NAGVMQNPRHLVRRRGQEARLRCSPMKGHSHVYWYRQLPEEGLKFMVYLQKENIIDESGMPKERFSAEFPKEGPSILRIQQVVRGDSAAYFCASSPPSRRQNTEAFFGQGTRLTVV.